This TCR beta chain is drawn from a study of blood T cells in healthy people across ages. Findings and limits, study-wide: Among long-lived donors, naive CD4+ cells were more numerous and diversity higher than in aged donors.

In regard to this clonotype: Its antigen is unidentified.

Primed by a sample-barcoded 5' primer and a J-beta primer mix, a second PCR proceeded for roughly 6 to 12 cycles. TCRdb recomputed calls from the 5' RACE reads with MiXCR, one row per CDR3 protein. The sample gives roughly 700,000 distinct CDR3 sequences, over 45% of which show up once; about 32% is in the top ten. The CDR3 loop spans 19 amino acids. The chain recombines TRBV21-1 with TRBJ2-1; the table's D call TRBD2 went unverified against the DNA. TRBV21-1 is given as a pseudogene. This sequence was found in a woman aged 55-70 years in good health. Sequenced: blood. Written as DNA, the CDR3 is TGTGCCAGCACCGATAAGGGGGGAGCGGGAGGGCCACGGTACGGTGAGCAGTTCTTC. This gives the protein CASTDKGGAGGPRYGEQFF.